Shown below are 15 T cell receptor beta chains from a single sample sequenced in a study of blood T cell repertoires in COVID-19. The protocol was immunoSEQ multiplex PCR, while the TCRdb copy is restricted to in-frame clones and leaves out a portion. The table has approximately 100,000 clones, over 75% seen once; the top ten hold roughly 7%. The sample taken for sequencing was peripheral blood. All receptors derive from a woman between 50 and 59 years old with acute or convalescent COVID-19.

The chain couples TRBV6-4 to TRBJ1-2; 7 nucleotides line up with TRBD1. The CDR3 totals 14 residues. Germline loops: CDR1 MRHNA, CDR2 SNTAGT. J was trimmed by 7 bases and V by 3 bases; bases with no gene match: 8. The CDR3 loop reads CASSENEGAGGYTF. CDR3 in DNA: TGTGCCAGCAGTGAAAATGAGGGGGCCGGTGGCTACACCTTC.

Only a few counts were recorded for this clone. V usage is TRBV5-4 and J usage is TRBJ1-2; 7 positions agree with TRBD1. V was pared by 5 bases and J by 4 bases, with 11 bases of the junction left unmatched. CDR3 length: 15 amino acids. Looked up from germline, CDR1 is SGHNT and CDR2 is YYREEE (reference sequence). CDR3 bases: TGTGCCAGCAGTCTGGAGACAGGGTCGTCCTATGGCTACACCTTC. Protein sequence: CASSLETGSSYGYTF. The variable domain in full, with the rest retrieved from reference TRBV5-4 and TRBJ1-2, is ETGVTQSPTHLIKTRGQQVTLRCSSQSGHNTVSWYQQALGQGPQFIFQYYREEENGRGNFPPRFSGLQFPNYSSELNVNALELDDSALYLCASSLETGSSYGYTFGSGTRLTVV.

This clone appeared a single time. The chain links TRBV19 to TRBJ2-1; D not certain. The germline gives CDR1 LNHDA, CDR2 SQIVND (reference sequence). The CDR3 is made up of 15 amino acids. The V and J ends lost 6 bases and 0 bases respectively, with 12 bases between them. The CDR3 nucleotides read TGTGCCAGTAGATCAGGCAAGAGCTCCTACAATGAGCAGTTCTTC. Amino acids: CASRSGKSSYNEQFF.

This chain joins TRBV27 and TRBJ2-7; possible D gene TRBD2, 5 bases. CDR1 is MNHEY, CDR2 SMNVEV, per germline (reference sequence). V shed 5 bases and J shed 4 bases, with 18 bases lying between them. CDR3 length equals 15 residues. CDR3 DNA: TGTGCCAGCAGTCGGTCTACGGACGGGGAATACGAGCAGTACTTC. This encodes CASSRSTDGEYEQYF.

V gene TRBV4-1 combines with J gene TRBJ2-7; possibly TRBD2 for D (6 bases). Looked up from germline, CDR1 is MGHRA and CDR2 is YSYEKL. The V end lost 0 bases, the J end lost 9 bases, and 12 bases lay between the germline ends. The CDR3 has 13 amino acids. For the CDR3, the DNA is TGCGCCAGCAGCCAAGATGGTAGAGCGGGGCAGTACTTC. Translation gives CASSQDGRAGQYF.

The genes are TRBV11-2 and TRBJ1-2; D not certain. Trimming shortened V by 5 bases and J by 7 bases, and 8 bases separated the two germline ends. The CDR3 covers 11 residues. Germline CDR1 is SGHAT and CDR2 is FQNNGV. This CDR3 is CASSAGLGYTF. The CDR3 DNA sequence: TGTGCCAGCAGCGCCGGTCTTGGCTACACCTTC.

The chain uses TRBV19 and TRBJ1-2; the D gene is possibly TRBD1 (5 bases). The CDR3 loop spans 14 amino acids. Trimming removed 5 bases from V and 0 bases from J, with 10 bases in between. Germline lookup yields CDR1 LNHDA and CDR2 SQIVND (reference sequence). In nucleotides, the CDR3 is TGTGCCAGTAGTTTAACAGGAGCTAACTATGGCTACACCTTC. It specifies CASSLTGANYGYTF.

As DNA, the CDR3 is TGTGCCAGCTCACCTCCGTCGGAGGCCCAATACGAGCAGTACTTC. Protein product: CASSPPSEAQYEQYF. The rearrangement links TRBV18 to TRBJ2-7, with D possibly being TRBD2 (5 bases). CDR1 and CDR2 from the germline V gene are KGHSH and LQKENI. The CDR3 spans 15 residues. Between the trimmed V and J ends, which lost 3 bases and 4 bases, there was a span of 16 bases.

The chain links TRBV5-1 to TRBJ2-3, with D tentatively TRBD2 (7 bases). This CDR3 is built from 14 residues. V shed 9 bases and J shed 6 bases, with 20 bases lying between them. The germline V gene has CDR1 SGHRS and CDR2 YFSETQ. The CDR3 nucleotides are TGCGCCACCGCTATTGGGGGGGGCGCGGATACGCAGTATTTT. It translates to CATAIGGGADTQYF.

The J gene is TRBJ1-6, the V gene TRBV9, with TRBD1 matching 7 bases. Germline assignment: CDR1 SGDLS and CDR2 YYNGEE. Unmatched junction bases numbered 5, after V lost 7 bases and J lost 7 bases. This CDR3 has 13 amino acids. The CDR3 here is CASSPDRNSPLHF. The CDR3 DNA follows: TGTGCCAGCTCCCCGGACAGGAATTCACCCCTCCACTTT.

The chain has TRBV11-2 and TRBJ2-2; D gene unclear. Germline V gene sequence: CDR1 SGHAT, CDR2 FQNNGV. The CDR3 has 15 amino acids. V was pared by 1 base and J by 0 bases, with 6 bases between. This chain's CDR3 is CASSLGLSNTGELFF. CDR3 sequence (DNA): TGTGCCAGCAGCTTAGGGCTGTCGAACACCGGGGAGCTGTTTTTT.

The V call is TRBV6-1, the J call TRBJ1-1; D is unresolved. This CDR3 is 13 amino acids long. Germline V CDR1 and CDR2: MNHNS, SASEGT. V gave up 0 bases and J gave up 10 bases, with 12 bases separating them. The CDR3 DNA reads as TGTGCCAGCAGTGAAGCGGTCCCAGGTAGAGCTTTCTTT. Protein sequence: CASSEAVPGRAFF.

The chain couples TRBV6-5 to TRBJ2-7; tentative D call: TRBD1 (7 bases). CDR3 length equals 14 residues. Germline CDR1 is MNHEY and CDR2 is SVGAGI. V lost 6 bases and J lost 1, with 13 bases in between. DNA of the CDR3: TGTGCCAGCAGCCGGGCAGGGGGGTCCTACGAGCAGTACTTC. Its translation is CASSRAGGSYEQYF.

A few counts support this clone. The V and J genes are TRBV29-1 and TRBJ1-2; weak D call: TRBD1 (5 bases). Trimming shortened V by 7 bases and J by 8 bases, and 17 bases separated the two germline ends. CDR1 is SQVTM and CDR2 is ANQGSEA in the germline V gene. The CDR3 loop spans 12 amino acids. This CDR3 is CSAGERDLGYTF. As DNA, the CDR3 is TGCAGCGCCGGGGAGCGGGACTTGGGCTACACCTTC. The full variable domain, with the rest looked up from reference TRBV29-1 and TRBJ1-2, is SAVISQKPSRDICQRGTSLTIQCQVDSQVTMMFWYRQQPGQSLTLIATANQGSEATYESGFVIDKFPISRPNLTFSTLTVSNMSPEDSSIYLCSAGERDLGYTFGSGTRLTVV.

This sequence joins TRBV28 and TRBJ2-3, with 8 bases identical to TRBD1. The V and J ends lost 3 bases and 4 bases, in that order; junction bases with no gene match: 9. Germline V gene data show CDR1 as MDHEN and CDR2 as SYDVKM. The CDR3 sequence is 16 residues long. CDR3 DNA sequence: TGTGCCAGCAGTTTCGACAGGGGTTTCCTCCCAGATACGCAGTATTTT. Protein: CASSFDRGFLPDTQYF.